This paragraph covers one T cell receptor (beta chain) sequence. Its antigen is still unknown. This record belongs to a study of early T cells in non-severe SARS-CoV-2 infection. Study context: The chains were unpaired, and the sequenced material was bulk RNA from unsorted whole blood. Study results and limitations: VDJdb matching skewed toward anti-spike CD8 responses, missing private and CD4 specificities.

Individual cDNA molecules each received unique molecular identifiers attached to them. TCRdb reanalysed the 5' RACE reads using MiXCR and keeps one entry per CDR3 protein. Of 80,000 to 95,000 distinct CDR3 sequences listed, roughly 17% were seen once; the top ten hold approximately 5.1%. This specimen consisted of whole blood, obtained at baseline. The TCR was taken from an adult who was a healthcare worker with PCR-confirmed SARS-CoV-2 infection or an uninfected control (not recorded which).

CDR3 protein: CASARAGFSSETQYF. CDR3 DNA sequence: TGTGCCAGCGCCCGGGCGGGCTTTTCGAGCGAGACCCAGTACTTC. V usage is TRBV12-3 or TRBV12-4 and J usage is TRBJ2-5; the D gene is possibly TRBD2 (5 bases). The CDR3 runs 15 residues. Trimming took off 8 bases at V and 5 bases at J, with 21 bases between the two ends.